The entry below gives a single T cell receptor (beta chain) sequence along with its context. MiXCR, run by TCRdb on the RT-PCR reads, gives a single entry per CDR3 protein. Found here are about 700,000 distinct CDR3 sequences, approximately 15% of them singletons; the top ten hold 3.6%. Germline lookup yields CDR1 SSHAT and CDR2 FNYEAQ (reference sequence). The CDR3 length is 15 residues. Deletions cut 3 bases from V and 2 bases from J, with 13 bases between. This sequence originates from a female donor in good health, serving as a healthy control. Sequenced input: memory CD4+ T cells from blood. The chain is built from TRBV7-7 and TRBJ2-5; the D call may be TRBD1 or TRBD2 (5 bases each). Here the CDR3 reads CASSFGETAQETQYF. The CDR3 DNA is TGTGCCAGCAGCTTCGGGGAGACAGCACAAGAGACCCAGTACTTC. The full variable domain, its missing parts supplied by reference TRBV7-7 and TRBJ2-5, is GAGVSQSPRYKVTKRGQDVTLRCDPISSHATLYWYQQALGQGPEFLTYFNYEAQPDKSGLPSDRFSAERPEGSISTLTIQRTEQRDSAMYRCASSFGETAQETQYFGPGTRLLVL.